This T cell receptor beta chain was captured in a study of blood T cell repertoires in COVID-19. Study overall: T cells, B-cell-depleted T cells, or PBMCs supplied cDNA or gDNA.

V was cut by 3 bases and J by 4 bases, with 12 bases left in between. The length of the CDR3 is 14 residues. Germline loops: CDR1 SGHRS, CDR2 YFSETQ. Sequencing used immunoSEQ multiplex PCR; TCRdb keeps in-frame clones, though not all of them. The repertoire includes around 400,000 clones, just under 90% of them detected once, and less than 2% sits in the top ten. This sequence originates from a young woman who had recovered from COVID-19. The chain combines TRBV5-1 with TRBJ2-3, with D possibly TRBD1 on 6 matching bases. Specimen: PBMCs or T cells enriched from blood (not recorded which). CDR3: CASSSRPGADTQYF. DNA for the CDR3: TGCGCCAGCAGCTCCCGCCCAGGGGCAGATACGCAGTATTTT.